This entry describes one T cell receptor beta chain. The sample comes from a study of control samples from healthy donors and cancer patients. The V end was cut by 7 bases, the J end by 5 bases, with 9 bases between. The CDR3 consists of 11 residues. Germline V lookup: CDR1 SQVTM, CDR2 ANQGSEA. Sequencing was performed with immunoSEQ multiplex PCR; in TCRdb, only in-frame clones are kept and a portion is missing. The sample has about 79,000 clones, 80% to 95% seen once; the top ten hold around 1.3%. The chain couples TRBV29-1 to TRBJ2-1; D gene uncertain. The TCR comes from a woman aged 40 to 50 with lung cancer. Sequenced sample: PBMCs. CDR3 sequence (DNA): TGCAGCGCCCTTGGGAACAATGAGCAGTTCTTC. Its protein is CSALGNNEQFF.